This TCR beta chain was observed in a study of cytomegalovirus exposure and HLA in healthy donors (dated by TCRdb to 2015 to 2018). Regarding the study in general: An earlier analysis of approximately 640 of the donors reported more than 250 Gb of sequence data and some 120 million unique TCR beta sequences from roughly 180 million T cells. To predict cytomegalovirus infection status, the study brought together high-throughput TCR immunosequencing, statistical association of individual TCRs with disease status, and machine learning. A later analysis re-examined previously published TCR beta repertoires from roughly 650 donors and added high-resolution HLA genotyping to investigate patterns of TCR occurrence. A later genetic analysis took genome-wide SNP genotypes for about 60% of the roughly 670 donors and used that subset as a discovery cohort. Donor age, sex, ethnicity and CMV serostatus were compiled together with the repertoire data. Approximately 300 gigabases of sequencing data and about 92 million unique TCR sequences made up an early release that covered over 550 HLA-typed donors. A handful of DR-DQ haplotypes were handled as single units for association and clustering because linkage in the cohort was strong. HLA typing included class I and class II loci at four-digit resolution. The genetic ancestry cluster associated with self-reported Caucasian donors included over 80% of the 398 genotyped donors. Along with the approximately 700-subject first cohort, a separate validation cohort of around 110 different subjects was used. Rather than using new phenotypic data, the later analysis identified candidate immune exposures from TCR beta sequences and from how often those sequences occurred across donors. The study aimed to test whether cataloging public T cell receptors could reveal signatures of past pathogen exposure. Typing coverage varied by locus: roughly 629-640 donors for A, B, C, DRB1 and DQB1; approximately 500 for DQA1; 606 for DPA1; more than 450 for DPB1. An earlier analysis of some 600 of the donors applied high-throughput TCR beta sequencing to assess whether each TCR beta V gene segment acted as functional or pseudogenic. Using immunosequencing, the study profiled T cell repertoires from 640 or so subjects and related those repertoires to cytomegalovirus serostatus. Every repertoire in the discovery cohort had been generated on one and the same sequencing platform. On average, roughly 250,000 unique TCR beta nucleotide sequences were sequenced per donor among some 420 genotyped donors of the cohort, with around 19% of those sequences being non-productive.

The library was produced with the immunoSEQ multiplex PCR assay. A mixture of 60 forward primers for TCR Vbeta segments and 13 reverse primers for TCR Jbeta segments was used in the multiplex PCR. A multiplex PCR assay on genomic DNA amplified the CDR3 region of rearranged TCR beta genes. On the Illumina HiSeq System, the amplified TCR beta libraries were sequenced as 87-base-pair reads. Per the authors' processing: A later analysis counted about 80 million unique TCR beta chains across the 600 to 850 repertoires, and approximately 11 million of these chains were shared by at least two donors. Raw reads were error-corrected and collapsed into unique sequences with a nearest-neighbor algorithm that merged closely related sequences to remove PCR and sequencing errors. V, D and J gene segments were assigned by aligning CDR3 sequences to IMGT reference sequences. For a sequence to be retained, a match of at least six nucleotides was required to both a V gene segment and a J gene segment. Rearrangements were classified as productive when the CDR3 lacked stop codons and remained in frame with V and J, and all other rearrangements were classified as non-productive. CDR3 was defined according to IMGT convention as the region running from the second conserved V-encoded cysteine to the conserved J-encoded phenylalanine. The earlier analysis of about 590 of the donors excluded sequences that lacked an unambiguous match to a single V gene segment. In an earlier analysis of several hundred of the donors, V segments were called functional above 56.7% productive rearrangements and were called segregating when the between-donor standard deviation exceeded 5%. A statistical classification framework was built for diagnosing cytomegalovirus status from the catalog of TCR beta chain sequences. V and J gene assignment, in a later analysis, came from comparing TCR nucleotide sequences with IMGT/GENE-DB human TR gene sequences. Using the TCRdist pipeline, a later analysis assigned CDR3 sequences along with most-parsimonious VDJ recombination scenarios. A later analysis defined each TCR beta chain by its CDR3 amino acid sequence plus V-gene family, and excluded reads lacking a unique V-gene family. A later analysis removed 592 highly shared, low-generation-probability nucleotide sequences to deal with suspected cross-contamination and a sequencing artifact. In a later analysis, a clonal expansion index was calculated for each public chain from normalized within-repertoire ranks of inferred template counts. Generation probabilities in a later analysis came from a VDJ recombination model fitted to out-of-frame rearrangements, and those results were checked against IGoR. Hypergeometric tests were used in a later analysis to score TCR-TCR, TCR-HLA and TCR-CMV co-occurrence, with a repertoire-size bias correction applied to the TCR pairs. To estimate false discovery rates, a later analysis permuted the HLA or CMV assignments 20 times. In a later analysis, co-occurring TCRs were grouped using DBSCAN, and TCRdist sequence similarity was added for clustering within HLA-allele-positive subsets. Repertoires with fewer than 30,000 or more than 120,000 public chains were left out of co-occurrence clustering, as were a handful of repertoires with anomalous nucleotide sharing. TCRdb provides this immuneACCESS table in a form limited to in-frame rearrangements. Some clones are lacking; in checked studies, under half of them reflect an unresolved V gene, and why the rest are absent is not known. The D gene and trimming were derived from the DNA, and the V and J assignments and clone size from that table. This sample gives about 200,000 clones in total; roughly 13% of them show up just once. The ten top clones hold approximately 7.8% of the sample.

The germline V gene yields MRHNA for CDR1 and SNTAGT for CDR2. After removal of 6 bases from V and 4 bases from J, the junction retains 4 bases not matched to a gene. From its cysteine to its phenylalanine, the CDR3 spans 15 amino acids. The read is trimmed to its CDR3 DNA, 45 bases read in frame from base 1. Results the study describes overall, beyond this receptor: It was suggested by the authors that the approach could potentially be generalized to other disease states and immunological phenotypes. Because HLA typing was unavailable for some donors at each locus, only the typed subset was used in association tests. In a later analysis, HLA-associated TCR beta chains showed more clonal expansion and lower generation probabilities than non-associated chains that were equally common. Presence/absence analyses assumed roughly uniform sequencing depth across donors, an assumption that may not hold. Across donors, most TCR sequences were observed very rarely, whereas some public TCRs were present in many individuals. This cohort had only TCR beta chains sequenced, and the lack of alpha or paired-chain data limited which features could be detected. A few of the identified cytomegalovirus-associated TCR beta chains were confirmed in vitro to be specific for cytomegalovirus antigens. For the cohort, immune exposure information was limited to CMV serostatus. Strong co-occurrence of HLA alleles, especially DR and DQ, made assigning TCR associations to individual alleles difficult. In a later analysis, several top co-occurrence clusters were reported to appear linked to parvovirus B19, influenza, CMV and Epstein-Barr virus. Specific HLA alleles were associated with 16,951 TCR beta sequences at a false discovery rate of 0.05 in a later analysis. Linkage disequilibrium might explain the correlated functional status among segregating V segments, but an unknown experimental factor could not be ruled out. The earlier analysis of some 560 of the donors excluded seventeen rarely observed V segments, including chromosome 9 orphons, because counts were too low. A later analysis found that most CMV-associated TCR beta chains appeared HLA-restricted, with HLA associations seemingly driven largely by CMV exposure. In both the original and validation cohorts, the classifier was reported to diagnose cytomegalovirus status with high specificity and sensitivity. V-gene and J-gene trimming of TCR beta chains was associated with a missense DCLRE1C variant in a later genetic analysis, and the association was replicated in an independent cohort. A further reported finding was that TCR beta sequences accurately predicted the HLA-A and HLA-B alleles for most subjects in the first cohort. An earlier analysis of approximately 540 of the donors showed that most TCR beta V segments appeared in productive rearrangements either about 90% or about 30% of the time, which broadly matched IMGT annotations. In a later analysis, TCR association rates were found to vary across HLA loci, with the most associated TCRs seen for DRB1 alleles and the fewest for HLA-C alleles. In a later genetic analysis, fewer N-insertions in productive TCRs were reported among donors in an Asian-associated ancestry cluster than the approximately 710-donor mean. The study listed approximately 150 TCR beta chains as associated with cytomegalovirus. A cluster of highly shared sequence variants was judged likely to be a technical artifact of the sequencing pipeline. The 87-base-pair reads could not distinguish some IMGT-functional V segments, including TRBV6-2 and TRBV6-3, so those segments were excluded.

A word on this clone: Its antigen remains unidentified. Per-base qualities were not stored, and no clone one base away is much larger.

The cohort was made up of 650 to 700 healthy bone marrow donors. Cohort members were all nominally healthy when sampled, although unrecorded immune exposures were likely present. The donor tested CMV seropositive, placing the donor among the 289 seropositive members of the cohort. Every donor gave a peripheral blood sample, and the peripheral blood mononuclear cells from that sample were used for TCR beta sequencing. Genomic DNA extraction from the blood cell samples was performed with the Qiagen DNeasy Blood Extraction Kit. The sequence was collected from a man aged 45-65 years in good health and CMV-seropositive. Material: PBMCs. This chain is built from TRBV6-4 and TRBJ1-6, with 9 junctional bases fitting TRBD1. The nucleotide sequence reads as follows: TGTGCCAGCAGCGAGGACAGGGGTTATAATTCACCCCTCCACTTT. Translated, it gives CASSEDRGYNSPLHF.